Here is one TCR beta chain with its context. Its antigen remains unknown. Here immunoSEQ multiplex PCR was the method, and the copy in TCRdb shows in-frame clones only, minus some. The data show some 78,000 clones, roughly nine tenths seen once. V dropped 1 base and J dropped 1; count of bases not matched to a gene: 4. This CDR3 has 15 amino acids. In germline, CDR1 is SGHVS, CDR2 FNYEAQ. As to time point: blood 4 weeks post-SBRT, at nephrectomy. Treatment here: 15 Gy SBRT to primary tumor, nephrectomy 4 weeks later. Nephrectomy followed 15 Gy stereotactic body radiation by 4 weeks. Radiation-treated patients gave blood at baseline, week 2 and week 4. The data were taken from a study of radiation and T cells in renal cell carcinoma. Study-level findings and limits: In blood, top tumor clones expanded by 2 weeks, shrinking by 4. No pretreatment tumor biopsies were available for baseline clonotypes.

The clonotype comes from a woman in her sixties or seventies with renal cell carcinoma. Source: blood, taken from a patient whose treatment included radiotherapy and nephrectomy. The chain links TRBV7-6 to TRBJ2-7, with TRBD2 identical over 7 bases. CDR3 in DNA: TGTGCCAGCAGCTTAGGGAATAGCGGGTCCTACGAGCAGTACTTC. This encodes CASSLGNSGSYEQYF.